This entry describes one T cell receptor beta chain. Its antigen remains unknown. Sequenced by immunoSEQ multiplex PCR; TCRdb stores in-frame clones only, minus some. The profile shows 160,000 or so clones, 80% to 90% of them singletons. The sample is drawn from a study of T cell responses to AZD1222 COVID-19 vaccine. Notes on the study in general: The study reported that nearly half of spike-specific TCRs target unmutated variant regions. The sample set comprised mostly white British donors with more females, and clonal diversity was possibly underestimated.

Germline CDR1 reads LGHNA; CDR2 reads YSLEER. V was shortened by 2 bases and J by 2 bases, with 16 bases between the two germline ends. The CDR3 covers 16 residues. J is TRBJ2-7 and V is TRBV4-3; possible D gene TRBD2, 6 bases. The TCR was taken from an adult who received the AZD1222 COVID-19 vaccine. The material sequenced was peripheral blood, taken 28 days after the second AZD1222 dose. CDR3 bases: TGCGCCAGCAGCCAAAAGCTAGCGAGAATCCCCTACGAGCAGTACTTC. As protein: CASSQKLARIPYEQYF.